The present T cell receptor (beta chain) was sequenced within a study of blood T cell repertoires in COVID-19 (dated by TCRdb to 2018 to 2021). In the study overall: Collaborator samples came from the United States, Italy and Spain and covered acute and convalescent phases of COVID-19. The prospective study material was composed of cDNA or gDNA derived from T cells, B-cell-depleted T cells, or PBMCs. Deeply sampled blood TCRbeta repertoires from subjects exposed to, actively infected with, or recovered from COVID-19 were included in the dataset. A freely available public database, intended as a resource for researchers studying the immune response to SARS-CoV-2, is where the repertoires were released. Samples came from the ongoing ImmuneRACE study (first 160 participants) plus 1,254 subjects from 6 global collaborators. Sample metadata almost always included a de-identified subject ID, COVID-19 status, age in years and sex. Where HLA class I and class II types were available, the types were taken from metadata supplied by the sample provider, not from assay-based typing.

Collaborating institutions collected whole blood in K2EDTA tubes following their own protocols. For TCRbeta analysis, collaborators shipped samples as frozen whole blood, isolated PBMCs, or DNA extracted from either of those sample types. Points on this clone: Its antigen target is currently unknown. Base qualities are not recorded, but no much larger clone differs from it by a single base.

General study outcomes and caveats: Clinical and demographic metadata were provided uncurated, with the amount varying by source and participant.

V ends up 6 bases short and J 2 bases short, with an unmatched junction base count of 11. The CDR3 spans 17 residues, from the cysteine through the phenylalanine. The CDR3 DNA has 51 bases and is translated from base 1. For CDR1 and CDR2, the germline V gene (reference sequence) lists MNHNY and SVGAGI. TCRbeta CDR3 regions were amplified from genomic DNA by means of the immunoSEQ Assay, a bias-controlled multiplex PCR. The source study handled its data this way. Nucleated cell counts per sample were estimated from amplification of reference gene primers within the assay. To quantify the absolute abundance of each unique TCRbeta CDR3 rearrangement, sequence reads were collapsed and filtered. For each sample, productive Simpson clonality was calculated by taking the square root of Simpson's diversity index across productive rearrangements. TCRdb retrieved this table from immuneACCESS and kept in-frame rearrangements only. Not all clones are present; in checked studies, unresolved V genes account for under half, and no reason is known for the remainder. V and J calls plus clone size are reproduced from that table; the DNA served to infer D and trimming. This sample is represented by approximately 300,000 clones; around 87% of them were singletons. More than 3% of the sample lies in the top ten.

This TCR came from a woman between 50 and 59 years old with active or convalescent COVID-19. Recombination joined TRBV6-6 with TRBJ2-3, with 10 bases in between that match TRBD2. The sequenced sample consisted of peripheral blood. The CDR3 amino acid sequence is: CASSRGRLAGATDTQYF. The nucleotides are TGTGCCAGCAGCCGAGGACGTCTAGCGGGGGCCACAGATACGCAGTATTTT.